This T cell receptor (beta chain) originates from a study of cytomegalovirus exposure and HLA in healthy donors. Study results and caveats: When a later analysis compared HLA-associated TCR beta chains with equally common others, the HLA-associated chains turned out to be more clonally expanded and to have lower generation probabilities. Judged likely to be a sequencing artifact was a cluster of highly shared sequence variants. The productive fraction for most TCR beta V segments was about 90% or about 30% in an earlier analysis.

This CDR3 comprises 14 residues. V lost 0 bases and J 1 base, leaving 7 bases between the germline ends. Germline lookup yields CDR1 SGDLS and CDR2 YYNGEE. With respect to this clone: Antigen specificity is unknown.

The PCR made use of 60 Vbeta and 13 Jbeta primers. Per the study methods: The count from a later analysis was some 83 million unique TCR beta chains, some 11 million of them shared. Measured with immunoSEQ multiplex PCR; TCRdb has only the in-frame clones, and not every one. V and J calls and clone size come straight from that table; D and trimming were deduced from the DNA. The sample includes over 150,000 clones, 79% seen only once; the top ten take about 2%. Sequenced material: PBMCs. The sequence derives from a man aged 35-49 years in good health and CMV-seronegative. This chain connects TRBV9 to TRBJ2-5; a possible D gene is TRBD1 (5 bases). The CDR3 region has the DNA TGTGCCAGCAGCGTAGGGGGCAGCCAAGAGACCCAGTACTTC. It yields the protein CASSVGGSQETQYF.